Presented here are 14 T cell receptor beta chains from one specimen sequenced in a study of blood T cells in healthy people across ages. The authors ran a second PCR of 7 to 11 cycles using a sample-barcoded 5' primer and a J-beta primer mix. In TCRdb, the 5' RACE reads were re-called with MiXCR into one record per CDR3 protein. The profile covers 1.8 million or so distinct CDR3 sequences, with about two fifths appearing a single time and roughly 24% taken by the ten largest. The source material was blood. The receptor set was obtained from a human donor in good health.

The gene calls are TRBV7-2 and TRBJ1-3, with unresolved D. V was trimmed by 11 bases and J by 4 bases, leaving 15 bases between them. The CDR3 length is 13 residues. Germline V lookup: CDR1 SGHTA, CDR2 FQGNSA. The CDR3 sequence: CAARRRSGNTIYF. The CDR3, as DNA: TGTGCCGCAAGAAGACGGTCCGGAAACACCATATATTTT.

V is TRBV5-1 and J is TRBJ1-1, with no clear D. V was shortened by 0 bases and J by 0 bases, with 6 bases between the two germline ends. Germline V gives CDR1 SGHRS, CDR2 YFSETQ. This CDR3 spans 14 amino acids. CDR3 region: CASSLGVVNTEAFF. Here the CDR3 DNA reads TGCGCCAGCAGCTTGGGTGTGGTGAACACTGAAGCTTTCTTT.

The chain recombines TRBV4-3 with TRBJ2-1, with 7 bases aligning to TRBD1. CDR3 length: 15 amino acids. Trimming cost V 0 bases and J 8 bases; bases outside gene matches: 7. CDR1 and CDR2 from the germline V gene are LGHNA and YSLEER. DNA for the CDR3: TGCGCCAGCAGCCAAGATTCGGACAGGATGGATGAGCAGTTCTTC. This gives the protein CASSQDSDRMDEQFF.

This clonotype was detected only a few times. V is TRBV12-3 or TRBV12-4 and J is TRBJ1-2; 10 bases fit TRBD1. V shed 10 bases, J shed 3 bases, and the junction held 5 bases outside the gene matches. The CDR3 has 13 amino acids. The CDR3 loop is CATKGQGHYGYTF. The CDR3 nucleotides are TGTGCCACCAAGGGACAGGGGCACTATGGCTACACCTTC.

The chain employs TRBV24-1 and TRBJ2-3, with 9 bases identical to TRBD2. V was clipped by 4 bases and J by 2 bases; unmatched bases: 9. Germline V CDR1 and CDR2: KGHDR, SFDVKD. The CDR3 covers 17 residues. The CDR3 reads CATSEKGTSLVTDTQYF. CDR3 nucleotides: TGTGCCACCAGTGAAAAGGGGACTAGCTTGGTCACAGATACGCAGTATTTT.

The chain recombines TRBV5-1 with TRBJ2-3; 12 bases align to TRBD2. Germline-derived CDR1 and CDR2 are SGHRS and YFSETQ. The CDR3 consists of 18 residues. The trim removed 2 bases at V and 4 bases at J, leaving 11 bases unmatched. CDR3 region: CASSLPQLAGGHSDTQYF. The CDR3 nucleotides read TGCGCCAGCAGCTTACCACAACTAGCGGGGGGCCATTCAGATACGCAGTATTTT.

This clonotype was counted a few times. The V gene is TRBV11-2, the J gene TRBJ2-1, with 9 bases identical to TRBD1. V shed 2 bases and J 6 bases; nucleotides not matched to a gene: 5. Germline values: CDR1 SGHAT, CDR2 FQNNGV. The CDR3 contains 15 residues. In nucleotides, the CDR3 is TGTGCCAGCAGCTTAACCGGGACAGGGAGCAATGAGCAGTTCTTC. Its translation is CASSLTGTGSNEQFF.

This clonotype appeared a few times. The chain links TRBV20-1 to TRBJ1-5; tentative D call: TRBD1 (5 bases). The ends were cut back, 2 bases at V and 3 bases at J, with 14 bases in the middle. The CDR3 has 15 residues. CDR1 and CDR2 from the germline V gene are DFQATT and SNEGSKA (reference sequence). The CDR3 sequence: CSARSTRQFNQPQHF. The CDR3, as DNA: TGCAGTGCTAGATCCACGAGACAGTTCAATCAGCCCCAGCATTTT.

The V gene is TRBV15, the J gene TRBJ1-5; no clear D gene. From germline, CDR1 is LNHNV and CDR2 YYDKDF (reference sequence). V lost 3 bases, J lost 5 bases, and 11 bases lay in between. The CDR3 loop spans 14 amino acids. CDR3 nucleotide sequence: TGTGCCACCAGCAGCTACAATCCCGATCAGCCCCAGCATTTT. Residues: CATSSYNPDQPQHF. The full variable domain, with the rest looked up from reference TRBV15 and TRBJ1-5, is DAMVIQNPRYQVTQFGKPVTLSCSQTLNHNVMYWYQQKSSQAPKLLFHYYDKDFNNEADTPDNFQSRRPNTSFCFLDIRSPGLGDTAMYLCATSSYNPDQPQHFGDGTRLSIL.

This clonotype has more than one count but fewer than ten. At one end, the junction sequence differs from germline, possibly due to a read error. The chain recombines TRBV7-7 with TRBJ2-7; D may be TRBD1 or TRBD2 (6 bases each). The CDR3 covers 14 residues. Germline V gene data show CDR1 as SSHAT and CDR2 as FNYEAQ (reference sequence). The CDR3 loop reads CASSLAQGGGEQYF. The CDR3 nucleotides read TGTGCTAGCAGCTTAGCACAGGGAGGCGGCGAGCAGTACTTC.

The V gene is TRBV7-2, the J gene TRBJ2-7; D possibly matches TRBD1 or TRBD2 (5 bases each). Germline-derived CDR1 and CDR2 are SGHTA and FQGNSA. V was pared by 5 bases and J by 9 bases, with 29 bases between. This CDR3 has 17 amino acids. CDR3 coding DNA: TGTGCCAGCAGCCCCGATACGATTGACGGGACCCTACGAAGGCAGTACTTC. Its translation is CASSPDTIDGTLRRQYF. Full variable domain (rest looked up from reference TRBV7-2 and TRBJ2-7): GAGVSQSPSNKVTEKGKDVELRCDPISGHTALYWYRQSLGQGLEFLIYFQGNSAPDKSGLPSDRFSAERTGGSVSTLTIQRTQQEDSAVYLCASSPDTIDGTLRRQYFGPGTRLTVT.

This clonotype was seen more than once but under ten times. The V call is TRBV20-1, the J call TRBJ2-7, with D unresolved. V was shortened by 5 bases and J by 0 bases, with 5 bases between the two germline ends. The CDR3 is made up of 11 amino acids. Per germline, CDR1 DFQATT and CDR2 SNEGSKA (reference sequence). Here the CDR3 reads CSAYSSYEQYF. DNA for the CDR3: TGCAGTGCTTACAGCTCCTACGAGCAGTACTTC.

In its sample, this clonotype was seen many times. The CDR3 bases are TGTGCCAGCAGCTTATCGGCAGGGACATATGGCTACACCTTC. It translates to CASSLSAGTYGYTF. This chain links TRBV7-2 with TRBJ1-2, with D possibly matching TRBD1 (6 bases). The CDR3 contains 14 residues. Germline CDR1 SGHTA, CDR2 FQGNSA. The V end was cut by 2 bases, the J end by 5 bases, with 12 bases between. The variable domain in full, completed from reference TRBV7-2 and TRBJ1-2, reads GAGVSQSPSNKVTEKGKDVELRCDPISGHTALYWYRQSLGQGLEFLIYFQGNSAPDKSGLPSDRFSAERTGGSVSTLTIQRTQQEDSAVYLCASSLSAGTYGYTFGSGTRLTVV.

For the CDR3, the DNA is TGTGCCAGCAGCCGGGACAGGGGATGGGGAGAGACCCAGTACTTC. It codes for CASSRDRGWGETQYF. This chain joins TRBV28 and TRBJ2-5, with 10 bases aligning to TRBD1. The CDR3 spans 15 residues. The V gene end was trimmed by 6 bases and the J gene end by 4 bases; junction bases not matched to a gene: 8. The germline V gene has CDR1 MDHEN and CDR2 SYDVKM. The full variable domain, in which reference TRBV28 and TRBJ2-5 provide the parts outside the CDR3, is DVKVTQSSRYLVKRTGEKVFLECVQDMDHENMFWYRQDPGLGLRLIYFSYDVKMKEKGDIPEGYSVSREKKERFSLILESASTNQTSMYLCASSRDRGWGETQYFGPGTRLLVL.